The sequence of this T cell receptor beta chain was determined in a study of T-cell memory formation after mild COVID-19. Study summary: TCR clusters were mostly donor specific.

From the 5' RACE reads, TCRdb called clonotypes with MiXCR, one entry per CDR3 protein. This table holds about 620,000 distinct CDR3 sequences, more than 15% found once. Germline CDR1 and CDR2: DFQATT and SNEGSKA (reference sequence). Deletions cut 1 base from V and 5 bases from J, with 14 bases between. This CDR3 is 15 amino acids long. Sequenced: PBMCs or a T cell subset sorted from them (not recorded which). The V gene is TRBV20-1, the J gene TRBJ2-2; D is possibly TRBD2 (5 bases). This receptor was identified in an adult woman who had mild COVID-19 (a few samples of this study predate the infection). Cell type and time point are not known. Written as DNA, the CDR3 is TGCAGTGCTAGAGTCCTGGGAGTTGGTACCGGGGAGCTGTTTTTT. As protein: CSARVLGVGTGELFF.